Below, 2 T cell receptor beta chains from the same sample are listed, as sequenced in a study of shared clonotypes between healthy human individuals. Using immunoSEQ multiplex PCR, the repertoire was profiled, and TCRdb retains in-frame clones only, with some absent. Counted here are fewer than 1.8 million clones, about 98.5% occurring once; the ten biggest clones make up about 0.34%. The sequenced sample was naive CD4+ T cells sorted from blood. Subset indicated: CD45RA+ positively selected. All receptors derive from a man aged 30 to 39 in good health.

The chain is built from TRBV10-3 and TRBJ1-1; D unresolved. Trimming left V 0 bases short and J 0 bases short, with 14 bases between. Germline lookup yields CDR1 ENHRY and CDR2 SYGVKD. The CDR3 loop spans 17 amino acids. The CDR3 DNA sequence: TGTGCCATCAGTGAGTCAGCAGAGATGATCATGAACACTGAAGCTTTCTTT. It codes for CAISESAEMIMNTEAFF.

On this clone: This sample includes further DNA sequences coding for the same CDR3. This chain connects TRBV7-9 to TRBJ2-1; 8 positions agree with TRBD2. Germline CDR1 SEHNR, CDR2 FQNEAQ (reference sequence). The CDR3 runs to 13 residues. V shed 3 bases, J shed 7 bases, and the junction held 2 bases outside the gene matches. CDR3 nucleotide sequence: TGTGCCAGCAGCTTGTCGGGGGGGAATGAGCAGTTCTTC. Translating gives CASSLSGGNEQFF.